The clone carrying this TCR beta chain was counted at least ten times. CDR1 SGDLS and CDR2 YYNGEE come from the germline V gene. The CDR3 runs 15 residues. The trim removed 4 bases at V and 2 bases at J, leaving 7 bases unmatched. The sample comes from a study of neurological immune-mediated disorders. The method for making cDNA was 5'RACE, and it used 10-nucleotide random UMIs. TCRdb redid the calling of the 5' RACE reads with MiXCR, one entry per CDR3 protein. Of fewer than 80,000 distinct CDR3 sequences in the sample, more than 4% are singletons; the top ten hold approximately 3.2%. Source material: PBMCs. The chain couples TRBV9 to TRBJ2-3; TRBD2 matches at 7 bases. The source is a woman aged 50 to 60 with multiple sclerosis. The CDR3 sequence is CASSRAAGVTDTQYF. CDR3 in DNA: TGTGCCAGCAGCCGTGCGGCGGGGGTCACAGATACGCAGTATTTT.